One and the same sample provided the 5 T cell receptor beta chains below, sequenced in a study of Ad26.COV2.S vaccination and SARS-CoV-2 variants. The sample's treatment: 19 received Ad26.COV2.S at low or high dose, single or two shots; about 5 received placebo; per-sample allocation not given. The samples date from day 63 after the first vaccine or placebo injection. Produced via immunoSEQ multiplex PCR; TCRdb's table is partial and in-frame only. The sample has some 270,000 clones, roughly 87% seen once. Sequenced here: peripheral blood, sampled in a trial of Ad26.COV2.S vaccine versus placebo. Source of these receptors: a person aged 18-65 years who received the Ad26.COV2.S COVID-19 vaccine or a placebo.

The J gene is TRBJ1-3, the V gene TRBV18, with D possibly being TRBD1 (6 bases). Germline CDR1 reads KGHSH; CDR2 reads LQKENI. With 3 bases removed from V and 0 bases from J, the gap between germline ends came to 15 bases. CDR3 length: 17 amino acids. The CDR3 DNA is TGTGCCAGCTCACCTTTCGCAGGACAGAACTCTGGAAACACCATATATTTT. Its translation is CASSPFAGQNSGNTIYF.

The chain uses TRBV9 and TRBJ2-1; tentatively, D is TRBD2 (7 bases). The CDR3 loop spans 17 amino acids. Trimming took off 4 bases at V and 0 bases at J, with 17 bases between the two ends. From germline, CDR1 is SGDLS and CDR2 YYNGEE. The CDR3 DNA follows: TGTGCCAGCAGCCCATTAGGGGGGGTTACCTCCTACAATGAGCAGTTCTTC. This codes for CASSPLGGVTSYNEQFF.

This clone was observed a single time. V usage is TRBV4-1 and J usage is TRBJ1-4, with a tentative D call TRBD1 (6 bases). V lost 4 bases to trimming and J lost 6 bases, with 18 bases between them. Germline V gene lookup returns CDR1 MGHRA and CDR2 YSYEKL. The CDR3 sequence is 16 residues long. CDR3 nucleotides: TGCGCCAGCAGCCCTACCTTACAGGGTAGGGATGAAAAACTGTTTTTT. Its translation is CASSPTLQGRDEKLFF.

J is TRBJ2-2 and V is TRBV7-8; D gene ambiguous. In germline, CDR1 is SGHVS, CDR2 FQNEAQ. Trimming took 2 bases from V and 4 from J, leaving 11 bases between them. The CDR3 extends over 15 amino acids. The CDR3 DNA is TGTGCCAGCAGCTTAAGGCCAGGCGGCACCGGGGAGCTGTTTTTT. This gives the protein CASSLRPGGTGELFF.

The rearrangement links TRBV29-1 to TRBJ1-2, with 7 bases aligning to TRBD1. CDR3 length equals 14 residues. Germline assignment: CDR1 SQVTM and CDR2 ANQGSEA. Trimming removed 6 bases from V and 0 bases from J; junction bases left unmatched: 7. The CDR3 sequence is CSVNRGISNYGYTF. The CDR3 nucleotides read TGCAGCGTCAACAGGGGAATTTCTAACTATGGCTACACCTTC.